The 8 T cell receptor beta chains below were found in one sample sequenced in a study of cytomegalovirus exposure and HLA in healthy donors. In the PCR, 60 Vbeta and 13 Jbeta primers were used. TCRdb keeps only in-frame clones here, not all; method: immunoSEQ multiplex PCR. The repertoire has roughly 120,000 clones, around 83% of them found once; the top ten carry 2.5% to 3%. Sequencing was done on a sample of PBMCs. The receptors stem from a woman between 55 and 75 years old in good health and CMV-seropositive.

This rearrangement joins TRBV11-2 to TRBJ2-5, with no clear D. The length of the CDR3 is 15 residues. V dropped 5 bases and J dropped 1 base, with 14 bases sitting between them. Germline V CDR1 and CDR2: SGHAT, FQNNGV. CDR3 bases: TGTGCCAGCAGCCACCTGATGAGAACCCAAGAGACCCAGTACTTC. Protein product: CASSHLMRTQETQYF.

The chain has TRBV6-1 and TRBJ1-5; 8 bases map to TRBD1. The junction had 9 bases not matched to a gene; V was cut back by 2 bases and J by 9 bases. Germline assignment: CDR1 MNHNS and CDR2 SASEGT. The CDR3 has 15 residues. The CDR3 DNA is TGTGCCAGCAGTGAAACCGACAGGGGCGGGAGGCCCCAGCATTTT. Residues: CASSETDRGGRPQHF.

The V gene is TRBV6-6, the J gene TRBJ1-4; 7 bases match TRBD1. The J segment lost 8 bases and the V segment lost 5 bases, leaving 8 bases of the junction unmatched. The CDR3 totals 14 residues. Germline V gene lookup returns CDR1 MNHNY and CDR2 SVGAGI (reference sequence). The chain's CDR3 is CASSTRDREEKLFF. The CDR3 bases are TGTGCCAGCAGTACGCGCGACAGGGAGGAAAAACTGTTTTTT.

The chain has TRBV5-4 and TRBJ1-2; TRBD1 agrees at 7 bases. This CDR3 region has 14 residues. V trimming: 4 bases; J trimming: 2 bases; junction bases outside the gene matches: 5. From germline, CDR1 is SGHNT and CDR2 YYREEE (reference sequence). DNA for the CDR3: TGTGCCAGCAGCCGCGCGGGACAGAACTATGGCTACACCTTC. It specifies CASSRAGQNYGYTF.

This clone has just one count. The chain recombines TRBV5-1 with TRBJ2-7; D may be TRBD1 (6 bases). V lost 0 bases and J 0 bases, leaving 16 bases between the germline ends. CDR1 SGHRS and CDR2 YFSETQ come from the germline V gene. The CDR3 totals 17 residues. For the CDR3, the DNA is TGCGCCAGCAGCTTGGGAGACTCGTGGGACAACTCCTACGAGCAGTACTTC. Translated: CASSLGDSWDNSYEQYF. The whole variable domain, remainder taken from reference TRBV5-1 and TRBJ2-7, is KAGVTQTPRYLIKTRGQQVTLSCSPISGHRSVSWYQQTPGQGLQFLFEYFSETQRNKGNFPGRFSGRQFSNSRSEMNVSTLELGDSALYLCASSLGDSWDNSYEQYFGPGTRLTVT.

This clone appeared once. The gene calls are TRBV27 and TRBJ1-5; D is uncertain. The CDR3 spans 14 residues. The V and J ends lost 2 bases and 7 bases respectively, with 12 bases between them. Germline CDR1 MNHEY, CDR2 SMNVEV (reference sequence). Here the CDR3 DNA reads TGTGCCAGCAGTTTAACGGGGTCGGGACAGCCCCAGCATTTT. This sequence encodes CASSLTGSGQPQHF.

This clone was counted once. The chain is built from TRBV15 and TRBJ1-3, with D possibly TRBD1 on 6 matching bases. The CDR3 is made up of 18 amino acids. V lost 3 bases, J lost 3 bases, and 21 bases lay in between. Germline assignment: CDR1 LNHNV and CDR2 YYDKDF (reference sequence). This CDR3 reads CATSRGGLTDYLGNTIYF. Here the CDR3 DNA reads TGTGCCACCAGCAGGGGGGGGCTCACCGACTACCTTGGAAACACCATATATTTT.

A remark on this clone: A read error may account for a junction end that differs from germline. The chain couples TRBV7-9 to TRBJ1-4, with 7 bases identical to TRBD1. Per the germline V gene, CDR1 is SEHNR and CDR2 is FQNEAQ (reference sequence). The length of the CDR3 is 17 residues. The CDR3 here is CSSSPRGQGATNEKLFF. The CDR3 bases are TGTTCCAGCAGCCCCCGGGGGCAGGGGGCAACTAATGAAAAACTGTTTTTT.